Listed here is a single T cell receptor (beta chain). Its target is not known. The entry originates in a study of cytomegalovirus exposure and HLA in healthy donors. Use of 60 Vbeta and 13 Jbeta primers characterized the PCR. Method: immunoSEQ multiplex PCR; TCRdb's copy keeps in-frame clones and lacks some. There are over 200,000 clones in the sample; about 70% occur only once, and 1.8% lies in the top ten. Study findings and constraints: The study flagged fewer than 200 TCR beta chains as cytomegalovirus-associated. Productive status was seen about 87% or about 30% of the time for most TCR beta V segments in an earlier analysis.

This clonotype was obtained from a woman aged 25-40 years in good health and CMV-seronegative. The sample taken for sequencing was PBMCs.

CDR3 DNA: TGTGCCAGCAGCTTGGTCGGGAACACCGGGGAGCTGTTTTTT. Its protein is CASSLVGNTGELFF. The gene calls are TRBV5-6 and TRBJ2-2; no clear D gene. Per the germline V gene, CDR1 is SGHDT and CDR2 is YYEEEE. There are 14 residues in the CDR3. The V end lost 0 bases, the J end lost 1 base, and 4 bases lay between the germline ends.